This T cell receptor beta chain was observed in a study of T cells in Graves' hyperthyroidism and ophthalmopathy. Comments on this clonotype: Its antigen is unknown.

Authors of the study amplified TCR beta CDR3 regions from RNA transcripts. TCR CDR3 underwent first-round RT-PCR with the HTBI primer set. Each CDR3 protein gets one entry after TCRdb re-called the multiplex PCR reads with MiXCR. This sample has a few hundred thousand distinct CDR3 sequences, with about an eighth found just once. Whole-study findings and limits: Blood shared most expanded thyroid clonotypes above 0.001. By a 13 V-J model, ophthalmopathy was set apart from stable hyperthyroidism. In validation, the model predicted ophthalmopathy. These predictions came a median approximately 6.5 months before onset.

Trimming took 0 bases from V and 7 from J, leaving 10 bases between them. Germline V gene data show CDR1 as ENHRY and CDR2 as SYGVKD. The CDR3 is 15 amino acids. This TCR was recovered from a woman aged 40 to 50 with Graves' ophthalmopathy. The chain joins TRBV10-3 to TRBJ1-6, with unresolved D. The source material was blood. The CDR3 sequence is CAISESSVGNSPLHF. The CDR3 DNA reads as TGTGCCATCAGTGAGTCGTCGGTCGGGAATTCACCCCTCCACTTT.